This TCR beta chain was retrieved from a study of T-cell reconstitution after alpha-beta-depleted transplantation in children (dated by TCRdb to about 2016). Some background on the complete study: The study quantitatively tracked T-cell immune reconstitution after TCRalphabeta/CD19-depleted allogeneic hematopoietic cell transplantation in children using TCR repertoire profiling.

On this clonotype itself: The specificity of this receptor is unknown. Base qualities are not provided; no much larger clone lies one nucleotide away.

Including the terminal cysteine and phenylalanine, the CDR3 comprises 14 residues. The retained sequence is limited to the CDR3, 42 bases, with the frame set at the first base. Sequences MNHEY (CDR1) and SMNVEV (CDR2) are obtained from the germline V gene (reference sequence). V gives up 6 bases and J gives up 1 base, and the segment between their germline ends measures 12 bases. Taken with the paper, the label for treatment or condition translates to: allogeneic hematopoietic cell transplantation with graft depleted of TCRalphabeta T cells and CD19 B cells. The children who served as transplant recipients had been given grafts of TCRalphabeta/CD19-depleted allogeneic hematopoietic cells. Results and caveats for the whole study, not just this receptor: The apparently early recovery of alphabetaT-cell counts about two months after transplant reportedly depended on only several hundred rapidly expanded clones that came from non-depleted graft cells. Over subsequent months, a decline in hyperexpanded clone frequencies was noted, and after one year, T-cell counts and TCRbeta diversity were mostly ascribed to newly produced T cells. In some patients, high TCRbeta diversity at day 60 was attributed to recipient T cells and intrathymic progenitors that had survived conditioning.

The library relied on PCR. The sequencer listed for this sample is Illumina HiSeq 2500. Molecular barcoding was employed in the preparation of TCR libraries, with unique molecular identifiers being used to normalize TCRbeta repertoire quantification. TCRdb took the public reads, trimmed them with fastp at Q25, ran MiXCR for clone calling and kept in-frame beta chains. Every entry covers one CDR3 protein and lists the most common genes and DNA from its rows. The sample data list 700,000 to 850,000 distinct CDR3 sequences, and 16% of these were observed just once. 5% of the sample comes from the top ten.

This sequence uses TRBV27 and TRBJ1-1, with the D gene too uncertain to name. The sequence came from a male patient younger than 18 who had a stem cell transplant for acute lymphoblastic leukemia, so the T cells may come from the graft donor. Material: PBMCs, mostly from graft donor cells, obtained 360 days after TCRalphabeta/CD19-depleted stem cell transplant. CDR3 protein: CASRDSVRNTEAFF. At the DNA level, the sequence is TGTGCCAGCAGAGACTCTGTGAGGAACACTGAAGCTTTCTTT.